This TCR beta chain was obtained from a study of T cell responses to AZD1222 COVID-19 vaccine. This CDR3 is built from 16 residues. V lost 6 bases and J 8 bases, leaving 23 bases between the germline ends. CDR1 and CDR2 from the germline V gene are MDHEN and SYDVKM. On this clone itself: Antigen unknown.

Study-wide results and caveats: Within unmutated variant regions lay the reported targets of nearly half of spike-specific TCRs. CD4 TCRs linked to vaccination spanned spike, dominating at 160-218 and 743-854. All repertoire sampling was performed exclusively after the peak T cell response. Donors in the cohort were predominantly white British and more often female, and clonal diversity was possibly underestimated.

TCRdb's copy holds only in-frame clones and misses some; the assay was immunoSEQ multiplex PCR. The data hold about 140,000 clones, with about 90% observed a single time. The sequences come from peripheral blood, collected 28 days after the second dose of the MenACWY control vaccine. The receptor was isolated from an adult who received the MenACWY meningococcal vaccine as a control. The chain carries TRBV28 and TRBJ2-1, with D maybe TRBD2 (6 bases). In DNA, the CDR3 is TGTGCCAGCAGACCTATAGCGTTAGGATCGGGGGATGAGCAGTTCTTC. It is translated as CASRPIALGSGDEQFF.